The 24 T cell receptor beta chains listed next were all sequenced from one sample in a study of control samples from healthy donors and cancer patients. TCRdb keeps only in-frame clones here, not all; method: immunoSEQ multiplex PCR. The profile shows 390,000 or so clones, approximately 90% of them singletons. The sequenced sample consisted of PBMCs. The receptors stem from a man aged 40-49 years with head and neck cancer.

In nucleotides, the CDR3 is TGTGCCAGCAGGGGAGGGGACAGGGTGAACACTGAAGCTTTCTTT. It yields the protein CASRGGDRVNTEAFF. The rearrangement links TRBV5-5 to TRBJ1-1; 9 positions agree with TRBD1. The CDR3 loop spans 15 amino acids. Germline CDR1 is SGHKS and CDR2 is YYEKEE (reference sequence). Trimming removed 5 bases from V and 0 bases from J; junction bases left unmatched: 5.

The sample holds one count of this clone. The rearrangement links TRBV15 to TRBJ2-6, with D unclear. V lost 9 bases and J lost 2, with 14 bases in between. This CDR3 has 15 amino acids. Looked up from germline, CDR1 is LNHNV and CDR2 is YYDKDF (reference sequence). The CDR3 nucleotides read TGTGCCACACTAATAAGAAGGGCTGGGGCCAACGTCCTGACTTTC. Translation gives CATLIRRAGANVLTF.

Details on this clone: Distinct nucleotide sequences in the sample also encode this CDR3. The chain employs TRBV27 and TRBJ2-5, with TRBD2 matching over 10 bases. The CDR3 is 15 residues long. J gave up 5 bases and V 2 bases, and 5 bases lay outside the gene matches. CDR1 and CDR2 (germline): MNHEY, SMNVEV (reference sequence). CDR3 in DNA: TGTGCCAGCAGTTTACTAGCGGGGGTTGGTGAGACCCAGTACTTC. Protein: CASSLLAGVGETQYF.

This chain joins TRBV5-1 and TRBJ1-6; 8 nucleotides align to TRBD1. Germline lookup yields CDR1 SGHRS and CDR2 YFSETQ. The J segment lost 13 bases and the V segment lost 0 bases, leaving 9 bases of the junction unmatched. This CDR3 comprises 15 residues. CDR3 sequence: CASSLGGQVGSPLHF. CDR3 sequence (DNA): TGCGCCAGCAGCTTGGGGGGACAGGTCGGTTCCCCCCTCCACTTT.

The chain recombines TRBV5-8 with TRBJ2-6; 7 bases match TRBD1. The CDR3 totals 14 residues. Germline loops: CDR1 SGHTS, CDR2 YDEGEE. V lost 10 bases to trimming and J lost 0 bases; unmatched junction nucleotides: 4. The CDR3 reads CAVDRASGANVLTF. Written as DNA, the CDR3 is TGTGCCGTTGACAGGGCCTCTGGGGCCAACGTCCTGACTTTC.

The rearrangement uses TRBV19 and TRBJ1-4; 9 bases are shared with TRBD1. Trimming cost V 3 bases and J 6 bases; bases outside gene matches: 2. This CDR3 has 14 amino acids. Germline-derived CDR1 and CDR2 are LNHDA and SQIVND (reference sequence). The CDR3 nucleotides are TGTGCCAGTAGTATCGGACAGGGGTATGAAAAACTGTTTTTT. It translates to CASSIGQGYEKLFF. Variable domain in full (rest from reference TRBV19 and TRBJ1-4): DGGITQSPKYLFRKEGQNVTLSCEQNLNHDAMYWYRQDPGQGLRLIYYSQIVNDFQKGDIAEGYSVSREKKESFPLTVTSAQKNPTAFYLCASSIGQGYEKLFFGSGTQLSVL.

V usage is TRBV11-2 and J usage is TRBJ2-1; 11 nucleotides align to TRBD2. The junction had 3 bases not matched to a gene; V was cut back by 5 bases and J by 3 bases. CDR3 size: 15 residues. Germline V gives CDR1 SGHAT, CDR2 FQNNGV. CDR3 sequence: CASSQTSGGYNEQFF. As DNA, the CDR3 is TGTGCCAGCAGCCAAACTAGCGGGGGCTACAATGAGCAGTTCTTC.

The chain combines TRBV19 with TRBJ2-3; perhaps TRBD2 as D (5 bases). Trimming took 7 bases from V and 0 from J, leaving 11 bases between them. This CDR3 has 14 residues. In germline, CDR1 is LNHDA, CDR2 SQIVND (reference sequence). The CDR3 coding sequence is TGTGCCAGTACATATAGCGCCAGCACAGATACGCAGTATTTT. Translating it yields CASTYSASTDTQYF. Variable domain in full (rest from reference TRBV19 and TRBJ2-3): DGGITQSPKYLFRKEGQNVTLSCEQNLNHDAMYWYRQDPGQGLRLIYYSQIVNDFQKGDIAEGYSVSREKKESFPLTVTSAQKNPTAFYLCASTYSASTDTQYFGPGTRLTVL.

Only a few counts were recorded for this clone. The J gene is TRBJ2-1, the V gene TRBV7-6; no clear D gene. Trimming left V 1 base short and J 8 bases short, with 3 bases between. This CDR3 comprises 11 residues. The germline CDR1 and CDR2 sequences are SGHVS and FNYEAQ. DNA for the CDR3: TGTGCCAGCAGCTTAGGTCATGAGCAGTTCTTC. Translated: CASSLGHEQFF.

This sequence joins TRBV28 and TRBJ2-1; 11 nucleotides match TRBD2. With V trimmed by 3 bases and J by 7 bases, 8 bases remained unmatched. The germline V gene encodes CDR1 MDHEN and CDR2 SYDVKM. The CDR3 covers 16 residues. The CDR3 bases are TGTGCCAGCAGTTTGGATTTAGTAGCGGGGGGGAATGAGCAGTTCTTC. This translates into CASSLDLVAGGNEQFF.

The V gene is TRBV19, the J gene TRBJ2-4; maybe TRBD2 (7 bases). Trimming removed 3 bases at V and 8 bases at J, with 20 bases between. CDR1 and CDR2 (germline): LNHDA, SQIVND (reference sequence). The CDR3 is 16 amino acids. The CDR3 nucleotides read TGTGCCAGTAGTATCAGGGGAGGGGATCGTTGGGACATTCAGTACTTC. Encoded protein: CASSIRGGDRWDIQYF.

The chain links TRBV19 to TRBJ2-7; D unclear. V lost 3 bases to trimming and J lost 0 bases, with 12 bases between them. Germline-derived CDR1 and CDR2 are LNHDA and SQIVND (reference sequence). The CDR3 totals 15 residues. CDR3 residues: CASSMSSVGSYEQYF. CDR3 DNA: TGTGCCAGTAGTATGAGCTCAGTTGGCTCCTACGAGCAGTACTTC.

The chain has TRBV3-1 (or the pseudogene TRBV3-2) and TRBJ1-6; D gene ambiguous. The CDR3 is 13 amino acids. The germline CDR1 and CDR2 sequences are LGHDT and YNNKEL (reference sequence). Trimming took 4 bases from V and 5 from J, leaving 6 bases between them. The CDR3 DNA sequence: TGTGCCAGCAGCCGTCGGGATAATTCACCCCTCCACTTT. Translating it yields CASSRRDNSPLHF.

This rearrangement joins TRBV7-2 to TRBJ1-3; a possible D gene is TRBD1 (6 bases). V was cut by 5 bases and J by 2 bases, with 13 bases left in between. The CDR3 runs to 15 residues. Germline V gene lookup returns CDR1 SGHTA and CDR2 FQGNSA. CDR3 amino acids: CASSTTTGTGNTIYF. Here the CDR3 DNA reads TGTGCCAGCAGCACTACCACAGGGACTGGAAACACCATATATTTT.

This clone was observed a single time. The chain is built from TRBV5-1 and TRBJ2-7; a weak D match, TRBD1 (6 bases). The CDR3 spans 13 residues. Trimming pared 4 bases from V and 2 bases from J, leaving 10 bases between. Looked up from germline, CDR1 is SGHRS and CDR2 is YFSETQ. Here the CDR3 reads CASSTQGTYEQYF. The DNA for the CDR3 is TGCGCCAGCAGCACACAGGGAACCTACGAGCAGTACTTC.

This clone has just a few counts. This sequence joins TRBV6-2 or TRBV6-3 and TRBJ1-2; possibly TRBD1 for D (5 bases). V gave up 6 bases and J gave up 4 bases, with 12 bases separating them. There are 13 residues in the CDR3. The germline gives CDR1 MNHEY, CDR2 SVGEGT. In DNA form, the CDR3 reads TGTGCCAGCAGGCCTGGGGGGATCTATGGCTACACCTTC. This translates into CASRPGGIYGYTF.

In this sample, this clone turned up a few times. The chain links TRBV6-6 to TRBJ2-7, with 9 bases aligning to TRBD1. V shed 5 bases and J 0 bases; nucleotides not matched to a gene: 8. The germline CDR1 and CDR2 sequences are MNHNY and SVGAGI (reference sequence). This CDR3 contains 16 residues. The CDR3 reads CASSGAPGQGSYEQYF. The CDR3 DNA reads TGTGCCAGCAGTGGGGCCCCGGGACAGGGCTCCTACGAGCAGTACTTC.

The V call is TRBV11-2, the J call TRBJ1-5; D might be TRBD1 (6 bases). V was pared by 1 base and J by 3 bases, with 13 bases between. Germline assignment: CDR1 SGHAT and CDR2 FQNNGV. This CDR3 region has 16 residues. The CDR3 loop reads CASSLGVGADNQPQHF. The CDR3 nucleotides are TGTGCCAGCAGCTTAGGAGTGGGGGCGGACAATCAGCCCCAGCATTTT.

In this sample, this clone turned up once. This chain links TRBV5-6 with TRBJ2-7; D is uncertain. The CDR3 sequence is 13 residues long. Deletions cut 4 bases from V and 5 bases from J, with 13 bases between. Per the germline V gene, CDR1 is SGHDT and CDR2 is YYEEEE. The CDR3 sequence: CASSQDILDEQYF. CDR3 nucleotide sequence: TGTGCCAGCAGCCAAGATATTCTTGACGAGCAGTACTTC.

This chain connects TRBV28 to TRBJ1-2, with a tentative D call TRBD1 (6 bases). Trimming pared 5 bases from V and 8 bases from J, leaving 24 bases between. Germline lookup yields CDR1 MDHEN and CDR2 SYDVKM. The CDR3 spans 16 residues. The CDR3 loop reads CASSPELVQGLLGYTF. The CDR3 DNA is TGTGCCAGCAGTCCAGAGCTTGTACAGGGCCTTTTGGGCTACACCTTC.

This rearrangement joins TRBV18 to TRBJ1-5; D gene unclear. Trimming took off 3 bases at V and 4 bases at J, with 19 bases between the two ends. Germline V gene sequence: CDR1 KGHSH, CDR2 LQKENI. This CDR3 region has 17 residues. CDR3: CASSPMRGVRGNQPQHF. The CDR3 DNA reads TGTGCCAGCTCACCGATGCGGGGAGTGCGGGGAAATCAGCCCCAGCATTTT. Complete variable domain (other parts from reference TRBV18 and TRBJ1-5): NAGVMQNPRHLVRRRGQEARLRCSPMKGHSHVYWYRQLPEEGLKFMVYLQKENIIDESGMPKERFSAEFPKEGPSILRIQQVVRGDSAAYFCASSPMRGVRGNQPQHFGDGTRLSIL.

CDR3 nucleotide sequence: TGTGCCAGCAGCTCCCCTGCGGGAGGAGGTAATTCACCCCTCCACTTT. This sequence encodes CASSSPAGGGNSPLHF. The rearrangement links TRBV7-2 to TRBJ1-6; D not resolved. V shed 4 bases and J shed 6 bases, with 16 bases lying between them. Germline CDR1 reads SGHTA; CDR2 reads FQGNSA. There are 16 residues in the CDR3.

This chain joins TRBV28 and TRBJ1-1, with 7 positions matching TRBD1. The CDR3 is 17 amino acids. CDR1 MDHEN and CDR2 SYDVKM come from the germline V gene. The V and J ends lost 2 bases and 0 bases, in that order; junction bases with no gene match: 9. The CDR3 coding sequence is TGTGCCAGCAGTTTAAAGAGGGGGCGGAGGATGAACACTGAAGCTTTCTTT. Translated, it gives CASSLKRGRRMNTEAFF.

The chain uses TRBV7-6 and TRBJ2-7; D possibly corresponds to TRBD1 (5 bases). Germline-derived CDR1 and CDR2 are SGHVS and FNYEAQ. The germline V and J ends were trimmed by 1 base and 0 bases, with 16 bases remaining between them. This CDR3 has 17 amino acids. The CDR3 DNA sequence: TGTGCCAGCAGCTTAGGGGCAGGGCATCCATCCTCCTACGAGCAGTACTTC. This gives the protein CASSLGAGHPSSYEQYF.